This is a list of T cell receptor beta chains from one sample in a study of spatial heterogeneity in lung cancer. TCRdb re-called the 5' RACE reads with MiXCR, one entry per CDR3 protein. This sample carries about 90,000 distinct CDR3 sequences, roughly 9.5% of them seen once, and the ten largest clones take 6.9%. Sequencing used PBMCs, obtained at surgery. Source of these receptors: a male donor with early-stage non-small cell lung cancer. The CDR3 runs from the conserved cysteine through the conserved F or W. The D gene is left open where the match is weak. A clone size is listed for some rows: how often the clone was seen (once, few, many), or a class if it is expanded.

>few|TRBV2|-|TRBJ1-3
TGTGCCAGCAGTGCACGGGCAGGGATCGGAAACACCATATATTTT
CASSARAGIGNTIYF
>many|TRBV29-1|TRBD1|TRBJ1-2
TGCAGCGTTGAAGATTACCTGACAGGGATGGGATATGGCTACACCTTC
CSVEDYLTGMGYGYTF
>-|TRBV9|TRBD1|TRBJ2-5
TGTGCCAGCAGCGCGAGGACAGGGGTCCAAGAGACCCAGTACTTC
CASSARTGVQETQYF
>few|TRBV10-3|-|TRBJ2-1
TGTGCCATCAGTGAGTCGAGGGGAAGGGACAATGAGCAGTTCTTC
CAISESRGRDNEQFF
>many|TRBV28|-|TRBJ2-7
TGTGCCAGCAGTCTAGATTACCGGCCCCCCTACGAGCAGTACTTC
CASSLDYRPPYEQYF
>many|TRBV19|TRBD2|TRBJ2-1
TGTGCCAGTTCTAGCGGGAAAAACTCCTACAATGAGCAGTTCTTC
CASSSGKNSYNEQFF
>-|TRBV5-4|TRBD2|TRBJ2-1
TGTGCCAGCAGCTCACTAGCGGGAGAGAGGGAGCAGTTCTTC
CASSSLAGEREQFF
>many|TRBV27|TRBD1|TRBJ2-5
TGTGCCAGCAGTGACGGACAGGGTTCGGGGACCCAGTACTTC
CASSDGQGSGTQYF
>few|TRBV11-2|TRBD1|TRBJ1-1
TGTGCCAGCAGCGGGGGGACAGGGGAGACTGAAGCTTTCTTT
CASSGGTGETEAFF
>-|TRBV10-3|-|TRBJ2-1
TGTGCCATCTCCCGAGGAGGGGACGGCAATGAGCAGTTCTTC
CAISRGGDGNEQFF
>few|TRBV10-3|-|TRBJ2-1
TGTGCCATCAGCGCCCCGACAGGTAAATCGGGAAATGAGCAGTTCTTC
CAISAPTGKSGNEQFF
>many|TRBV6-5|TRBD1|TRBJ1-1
TGTGCCAGCAGTGGTCGGGGAGGGGGCAGGTTAGGAGCTTTCTTT
CASSGRGGGRLGAFF
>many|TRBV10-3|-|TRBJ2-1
TGTGCCATCAGTGAGGGGGGGCGTAAAAATGAGCAGTTCTTC
CAISEGGRKNEQFF
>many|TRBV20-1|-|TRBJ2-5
TGCAGTGGCCGGGACCAAGAGACCCAGTACTTC
CSGRDQETQYF
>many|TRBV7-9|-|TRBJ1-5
TGTGCCAGCAGCTTAGAGGGGGTCCAGCCCCAGCATTTT
CASSLEGVQPQHF
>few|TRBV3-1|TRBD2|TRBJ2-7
TGTGCCAGCAGCCAACCCCCGGGACTAGGAGTCGAGCAGTACTTC
CASSQPPGLGVEQYF
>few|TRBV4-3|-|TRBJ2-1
TGCGCCAGCAGCCAAGATTTGGGGGCGGGGTACAATGAGCAGTTCTTC
CASSQDLGAGYNEQFF
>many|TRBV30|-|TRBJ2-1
TGTGCCTGGACCGGTGACTCCTACAATGAGCAGTTCTTC
CAWTGDSYNEQFF
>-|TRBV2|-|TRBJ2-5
TGTGCCAGCAGTGAAGTATGGGGGTCCACATTC
CASSEVWGSTF
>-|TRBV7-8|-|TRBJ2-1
TGTGCCAGCAGCTCAAGGCAGGGGCAAGGTGAGCAGTTCTTC
CASSSRQGQGEQFF
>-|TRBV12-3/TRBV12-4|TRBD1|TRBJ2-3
TGTGTCAGCACTGGACAGGGGAGGTTGACAGATACGCAGTATTTT
CVSTGQGRLTDTQYF
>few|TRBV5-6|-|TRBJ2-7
TGTGCCAGCCCCTACCGGGACATACCCTCCTACGAGCAGTACTTC
CASPYRDIPSYEQYF
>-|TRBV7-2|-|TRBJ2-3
TGTGCCAGCAGCCAGGACCGTTTTAGCACAGATACGCAGTATTTT
CASSQDRFSTDTQYF
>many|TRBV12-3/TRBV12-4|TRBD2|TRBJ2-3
TGTGCCAGCAGCCGACTAGCGGGGGAGGATACGCAGTATTTT
CASSRLAGEDTQYF
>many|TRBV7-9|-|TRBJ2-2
TGTGCCAGCAGCTTAGTGAAGGGGCTCTCCGGGGAGCTGTTTTTT
CASSLVKGLSGELFF
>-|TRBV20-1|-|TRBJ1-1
TGCAGTGCTAGAAGTACAGGGAGAGGGGACACTGAAGCTTTCTTT
CSARSTGRGDTEAFF
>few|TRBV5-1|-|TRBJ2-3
TGCGCCAGCAGCTTGGCACAGAGCACAGATACGCAGTATTTT
CASSLAQSTDTQYF
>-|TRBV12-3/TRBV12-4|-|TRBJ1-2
TGTGCCAGCAGTTCAGGGGCCGGGTATGGCTACACCTTC
CASSSGAGYGYTF
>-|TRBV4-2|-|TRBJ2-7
TGTGCCAGCAGCCAACCGACCGGGACCCCAGGCTACGAGCAGTACTTC
CASSQPTGTPGYEQYF
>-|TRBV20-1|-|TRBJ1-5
TGCAGTGCTAGATGGTCCGGACTTGGGGGCAATCAGCCCCAGCATTTT
CSARWSGLGGNQPQHF
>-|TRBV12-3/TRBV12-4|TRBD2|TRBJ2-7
TGTGCCAGCAGGGGCAATAGCGGGAGTCGGTACGAGCAGTACTTC
CASRGNSGSRYEQYF
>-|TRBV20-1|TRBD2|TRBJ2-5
TGCAGTGCTAGAAGGGACGCGGGGGAAGAGACCCAGTACTTC
CSARRDAGEETQYF
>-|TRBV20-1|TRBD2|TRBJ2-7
TGCAGTGCTAGAGACAGACTAGCGGGAGGGCGAGGCGAGCAGTACTTC
CSARDRLAGGRGEQYF
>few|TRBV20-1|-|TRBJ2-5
TGCAGTGCTGTCCGACTAGAAGAGACCCAGTACTTC
CSAVRLEETQYF
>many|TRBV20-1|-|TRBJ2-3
TGCAGTGCTAGAGATAGCAGTAGCACAGATACGCAGTATTTT
CSARDSSSTDTQYF
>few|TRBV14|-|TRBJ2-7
TGTGCCAGCAGCCGGGGCGACGGATGGGCCTACTACGAGCAGTACTTC
CASSRGDGWAYYEQYF
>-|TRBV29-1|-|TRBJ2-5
TGCAGCGTTGTGCAAAACCCCCAAGAGACCCAGTACTTC
CSVVQNPQETQYF
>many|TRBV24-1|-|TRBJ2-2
TGTGCCACCAGTGATCCCTCGAACACCGGGGAGCTGTTTTTT
CATSDPSNTGELFF
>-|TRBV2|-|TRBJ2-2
TGTGCCAGCAGTGGAGGGCAGAAGAACACCGGGGAGCTGTTTTTT
CASSGGQKNTGELFF
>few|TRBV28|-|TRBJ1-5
TGTGCCAGCAGCCTACAGGGACAGCCCCAGCATTTT
CASSLQGQPQHF
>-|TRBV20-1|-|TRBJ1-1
TGCAGTGCTAGAGACCCCACGGGGGGAATGAACACTGAAGCTTTCTTT
CSARDPTGGMNTEAFF
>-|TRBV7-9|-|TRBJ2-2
TGTGCCAGCAGCTTAGTCGCGAACACCGGGGAGCTGTTTTTT
CASSLVANTGELFF
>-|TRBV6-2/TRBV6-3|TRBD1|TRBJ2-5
TGTGCCAGCAGTTACCTCGGGACAGCTCAAGAGACCCAGTACTTC
CASSYLGTAQETQYF
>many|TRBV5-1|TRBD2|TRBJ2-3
TGCGCCAGCAGCTTGGCCAGCGGGGGGATCACAGATACGCAGTATTTT
CASSLASGGITDTQYF
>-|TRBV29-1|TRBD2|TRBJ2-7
TGCAGCGTTGGGAGCGGGAGGTCCCATTCCTACGAGCAGTACTTC
CSVGSGRSHSYEQYF
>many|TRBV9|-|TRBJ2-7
TGTGCCAGCAGCGCGGGGTACGAGCAGTACTTC
CASSAGYEQYF
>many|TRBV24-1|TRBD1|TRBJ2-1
TGTGCCACCAGCCCCGGGACAGGACGGAACAATGAGCAGTTCTTC
CATSPGTGRNNEQFF
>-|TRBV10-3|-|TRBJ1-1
TGTGCCATCAGTGAGTCGTTGATTAACACTGAAGCTTTCTTT
CAISESLINTEAFF
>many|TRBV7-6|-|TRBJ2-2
TGTGCCAGCAGCTTGGCTGTGGGCACCGGGGAGCTGTTTTTT
CASSLAVGTGELFF
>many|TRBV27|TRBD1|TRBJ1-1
TGTGCCAGCAGTATCCTACAGGGGTCCACTGAAGCTTTCTTT
CASSILQGSTEAFF
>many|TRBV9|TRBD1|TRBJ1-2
TGTGCCAGCAGCGTAGGACAGGGGAACTATGGCTACACCTTC
CASSVGQGNYGYTF